The rows below give T cell receptor beta chains drawn from one sample of a study of blood T cell repertoires in COVID-19. Repertoires were generated with immunoSEQ multiplex PCR, while TCRdb's copy carries only in-frame clones and drops some. Counted here are about 260,000 clones, 75% to 90% occurring once; the ten biggest clones make up approximately 2.5%. The sample comprised PBMCs or T cells enriched from blood (not recorded which). The receptors stem from a woman younger than 30 who had recovered from COVID-19. Both conserved end residues are part of each CDR3. A D gene is named only where the DNA matches it firmly. Expanded clones are given a class, and other clones once, few, many or no size at all.

D gene	clone size	V gene	J gene	CDR3 DNA	CDR3 protein
NA	few	TRBV27	TRBJ1-2	TGTGCCAGCAGCGACCACAGAAAAAACTATGGCTACACCTTC	CASSDHRKNYGYTF
TRBD1	NA	TRBV5-1	TRBJ2-1	TGCGCCAGCAGCTTGTTGGACAGGGATGACAATGAGCAGTTCTTC	CASSLLDRDDNEQFF
TRBD1	once	TRBV11-3	TRBJ1-1	TGTGCCAGCAGCGATAGGACAGGGGAAGCTTTCTTT	CASSDRTGEAFF
NA	NA	TRBV7-9	TRBJ1-4	TGTGCCAGCAGCTTAAAAGTCGGAAAACTGTTTTTT	CASSLKVGKLFF
NA	NA	TRBV29-1	TRBJ1-2	TGCAGCGTTGGTCTCCAACGAGACTATGGCTACACCTTC	CSVGLQRDYGYTF
NA	NA	TRBV5-7	TRBJ1-4	TGTGCCAGCAGCTTAACAGGTATTGCCGCAACTAATGAAAAACTGTTTTTT	CASSLTGIAATNEKLFF
TRBD2	few	TRBV9	TRBJ2-1	TGTGCCAGCAGCGAGGTAGCGGGGGGACCTTACAATGAGCAGTTCTTC	CASSEVAGGPYNEQFF
NA	NA	TRBV7-9	TRBJ1-6	TGTGCCAGCACCTTCGCGGGGTATCCCCTCCACTTT	CASTFAGYPLHF
TRBD1	NA	TRBV5-1	TRBJ1-1	TGCGCCAGCAGGTACAGGGGGAGTACTGAAGCTTTCTTT	CASRYRGSTEAFF
TRBD2	NA	TRBV27	TRBJ2-1	TGTGCCAGCAGGGCGTGGAGGGAGGGGTACAATGAGCAGTTCTTC	CASRAWREGYNEQFF
TRBD2	NA	TRBV11-3	TRBJ2-1	TGTGCCAGCAGCTCTAGCGGGGGGGCCCATGAGCAGTTCTTC	CASSSSGGAHEQFF
NA	NA	TRBV19	TRBJ1-5	TGTGCCAGTAGTATAGATCCTTACGGGGGTCAGCCCCAGCATTTT	CASSIDPYGGQPQHF
NA	once	TRBV29-1	TRBJ1-2	TGCAGCGTTGTACAGGGCTATGGCTACACCTTC	CSVVQGYGYTF
TRBD1	NA	TRBV6-6	TRBJ1-6	TGTGCCAGCAGCACGGGACAGGGGGCCCTTAATTCACCCCTCCACTTT	CASSTGQGALNSPLHF
TRBD1	NA	TRBV27	TRBJ1-6	TGTGCCAGCAGTTTTGGACAGGGGTCCTATAATTCACCCCTCCACTTT	CASSFGQGSYNSPLHF
NA	NA	TRBV14	TRBJ2-3	TGTGCCAGCAGCCAAGATTGGGGGCTAGAAGGGAGCACAGATACGCAGTATTTT	CASSQDWGLEGSTDTQYF
TRBD1	NA	TRBV5-6	TRBJ2-7	TGTGCCAGCAGCTTTGGGCAGGGGGCGAGGGAGCAGTACTTC	CASSFGQGAREQYF
TRBD2	NA	TRBV6-2/TRBV6-3	TRBJ2-2	TGTGCCAGCAGTTACCTAGCGGGGGGGCCGAACACCGGGGAGCTGTTTTTT	CASSYLAGGPNTGELFF
TRBD1	NA	TRBV7-8	TRBJ1-2	TGTGCCAGCAGCCCGGGGACAGTCTATGGCTACACCTTC	CASSPGTVYGYTF
TRBD2	NA	TRBV11-3	TRBJ2-5	TGTGCCAGCAGCCAACGACTAGCGGGGGCCATCGAGGAGACCCAGTACTTC	CASSQRLAGAIEETQYF
NA	NA	TRBV5-3	TRBJ1-4	TGTGCCAGAAGCTTGGGTAGGGGGTCTAATGAAAAACTGTTTTTT	CARSLGRGSNEKLFF
NA	NA	TRBV15	TRBJ1-5	TGTGCCACCAGCAAAGACCCGACAATGACAGGAGGTGACAATCAGCCCCAGCATTTT	CATSKDPTMTGGDNQPQHF
NA	NA	TRBV5-1	TRBJ2-1	TGCGCCAGCAGCTTGGTAGGTGGGAGCTACAATGAGCAGTTCTTC	CASSLVGGSYNEQFF
TRBD1	NA	TRBV6-1	TRBJ2-1	TGTGCCAGCAGTGAAATCCCTGGCAGGGGGCGCGATGAGCAGTTCTTC	CASSEIPGRGRDEQFF
NA	NA	TRBV6-5	TRBJ2-2	TGTGCCAGCGGTACGGACACCGGGGAGCTGTTTTTT	CASGTDTGELFF
NA	NA	TRBV27	TRBJ1-2	TGTGCCAGCAGTCTTCGGGGGTTGAACTATGGCTACACCTTC	CASSLRGLNYGYTF